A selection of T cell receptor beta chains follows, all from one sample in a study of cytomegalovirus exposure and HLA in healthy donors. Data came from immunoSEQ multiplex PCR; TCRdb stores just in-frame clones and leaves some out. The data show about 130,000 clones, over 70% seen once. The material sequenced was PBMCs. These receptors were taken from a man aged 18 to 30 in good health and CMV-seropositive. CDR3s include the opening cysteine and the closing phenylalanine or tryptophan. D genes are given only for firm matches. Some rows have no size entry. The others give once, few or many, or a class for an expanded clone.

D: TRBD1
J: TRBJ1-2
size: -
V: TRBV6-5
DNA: TGTGCCAGCAGTGTCTCCACAGGGGTCTATGGCTACACCTTC
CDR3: CASSVSTGVYGYTF

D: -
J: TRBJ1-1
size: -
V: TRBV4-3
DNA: TGCGCCAGCAGCCCAGGTTGGGAGGGGGTCACTGAAGCTTTCTTT
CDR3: CASSPGWEGVTEAFF

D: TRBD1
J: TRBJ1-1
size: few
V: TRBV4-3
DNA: TGCGCCAGCAGCCAAGAAGGGACAGGGCATCGCGACACTGAAGCTTTCTTT
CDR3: CASSQEGTGHRDTEAFF

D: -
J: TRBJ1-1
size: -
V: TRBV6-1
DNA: TGTGCCAGCAGTGAAGCCGCCCTCCGGGGGAACACTGAAGCTTTCTTT
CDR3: CASSEAALRGNTEAFF

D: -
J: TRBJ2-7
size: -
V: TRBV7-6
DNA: TGTGCCAGCAGCCCTAGTTGGGCAGGGGTTTACGAGCAGTACTTC
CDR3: CASSPSWAGVYEQYF

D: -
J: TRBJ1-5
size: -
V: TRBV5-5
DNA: TGTGCCAGCAGCTTGCAGGGAAATCAGCCCCAGCATTTT
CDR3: CASSLQGNQPQHF

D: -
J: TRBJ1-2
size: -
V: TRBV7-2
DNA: TGTGCCAGCAGCTTATACAGCCTTCGGGGCTACACCTTC
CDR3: CASSLYSLRGYTF

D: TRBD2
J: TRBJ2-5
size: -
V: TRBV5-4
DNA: TGTGCCAGCAGCTATCCTAGCGGGGGGGCTAGAGAGACCCAGTACTTC
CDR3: CASSYPSGGARETQYF

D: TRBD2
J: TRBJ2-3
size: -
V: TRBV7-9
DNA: TGTGCCAGCAGCCACAACCCCCTAGCGGGCTACACAGATACGCAGTATTTT
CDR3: CASSHNPLAGYTDTQYF

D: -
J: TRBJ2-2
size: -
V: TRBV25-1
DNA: TGTGCCAGCAGTGGCGGGCTCACCGGGGAGCTGTTTTTT
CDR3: CASSGGLTGELFF

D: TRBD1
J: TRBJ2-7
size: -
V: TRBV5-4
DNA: TGTGCCAGCAGCACGACAGGGGGCAGCGAGCAGTACTTC
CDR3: CASSTTGGSEQYF

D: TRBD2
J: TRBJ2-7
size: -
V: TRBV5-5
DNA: TGTGCCAGCAGCTCCCCTCGGACTAGCGGGGACTACGAGCAGTACTTC
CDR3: CASSSPRTSGDYEQYF

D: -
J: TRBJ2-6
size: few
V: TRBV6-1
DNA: TGTGCCAGCAGTACGGCTGGGGCCAACGTCCTGACTTTC
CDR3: CASSTAGANVLTF

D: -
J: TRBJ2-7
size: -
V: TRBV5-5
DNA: TGTGCCAGCAGCTTGGAACAGGGTCAAAACTCCGAGCAGTACTTC
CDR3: CASSLEQGQNSEQYF

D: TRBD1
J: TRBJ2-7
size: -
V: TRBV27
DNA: TGTGCCAGCAGCCCAGGGGGCGACGAGCAGTACTTC
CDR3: CASSPGGDEQYF

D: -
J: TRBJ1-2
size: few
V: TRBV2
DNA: TGTGCCATCCAGTGGACAGACCTACAGGGCTATGGCTACACCTTC
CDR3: CAIQWTDLQGYGYTF

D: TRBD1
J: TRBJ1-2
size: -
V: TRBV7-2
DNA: TGTGCCAGCAGCGTAGACGGACAGGTAACAGGCTACACCTTC
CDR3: CASSVDGQVTGYTF

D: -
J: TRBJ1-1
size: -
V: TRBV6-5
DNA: TGTGCCAGCAGTCAGGGAACTGAAGCTTTCTTT
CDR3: CASSQGTEAFF

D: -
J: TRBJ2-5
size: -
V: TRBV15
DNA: TGTGCCACCAGGCGGGGAGAGGGAGAGACCCAGTACTTC
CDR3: CATRRGEGETQYF

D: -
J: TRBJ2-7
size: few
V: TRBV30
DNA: TGTGCCTGGAGTGTAAGGGGCCAATACTCCTACGAGCAGTACTTC
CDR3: CAWSVRGQYSYEQYF

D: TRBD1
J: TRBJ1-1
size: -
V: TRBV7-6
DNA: TGTGCCAGCAGCTCAGGGGGAGAGACTGAAGCTTTCTTT
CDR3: CASSSGGETEAFF

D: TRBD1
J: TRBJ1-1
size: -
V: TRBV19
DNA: TGTGCCAGTAGTACCTACAGGGGGCTGAACACTGAAGCTTTCTTT
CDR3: CASSTYRGLNTEAFF

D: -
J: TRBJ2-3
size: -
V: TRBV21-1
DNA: TGTGCCAGCAGCAAAGGAGGAAGGTATTTCACAGATACGCAGTATTTT
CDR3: CASSKGGRYFTDTQYF

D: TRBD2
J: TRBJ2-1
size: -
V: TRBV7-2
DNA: TGTGCCAGCAGCCGGACTAGCGGGAACAATGAGCAGTTCTTC
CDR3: CASSRTSGNNEQFF

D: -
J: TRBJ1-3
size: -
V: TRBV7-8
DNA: TGTGCCAGCAGCTCGCAGGCTGGAAACACCATATATTTT
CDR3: CASSSQAGNTIYF

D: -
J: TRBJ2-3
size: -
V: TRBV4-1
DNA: TGCGCCAGCAGCCAAGTCGGGCCAGCGGCCGTTGGGGATACGCAGTATTTT
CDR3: CASSQVGPAAVGDTQYF

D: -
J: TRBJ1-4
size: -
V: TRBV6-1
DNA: TGTGCCAGCAGGACTCCCGGGGGAGAAAAACTGTTTTTT
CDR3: CASRTPGGEKLFF